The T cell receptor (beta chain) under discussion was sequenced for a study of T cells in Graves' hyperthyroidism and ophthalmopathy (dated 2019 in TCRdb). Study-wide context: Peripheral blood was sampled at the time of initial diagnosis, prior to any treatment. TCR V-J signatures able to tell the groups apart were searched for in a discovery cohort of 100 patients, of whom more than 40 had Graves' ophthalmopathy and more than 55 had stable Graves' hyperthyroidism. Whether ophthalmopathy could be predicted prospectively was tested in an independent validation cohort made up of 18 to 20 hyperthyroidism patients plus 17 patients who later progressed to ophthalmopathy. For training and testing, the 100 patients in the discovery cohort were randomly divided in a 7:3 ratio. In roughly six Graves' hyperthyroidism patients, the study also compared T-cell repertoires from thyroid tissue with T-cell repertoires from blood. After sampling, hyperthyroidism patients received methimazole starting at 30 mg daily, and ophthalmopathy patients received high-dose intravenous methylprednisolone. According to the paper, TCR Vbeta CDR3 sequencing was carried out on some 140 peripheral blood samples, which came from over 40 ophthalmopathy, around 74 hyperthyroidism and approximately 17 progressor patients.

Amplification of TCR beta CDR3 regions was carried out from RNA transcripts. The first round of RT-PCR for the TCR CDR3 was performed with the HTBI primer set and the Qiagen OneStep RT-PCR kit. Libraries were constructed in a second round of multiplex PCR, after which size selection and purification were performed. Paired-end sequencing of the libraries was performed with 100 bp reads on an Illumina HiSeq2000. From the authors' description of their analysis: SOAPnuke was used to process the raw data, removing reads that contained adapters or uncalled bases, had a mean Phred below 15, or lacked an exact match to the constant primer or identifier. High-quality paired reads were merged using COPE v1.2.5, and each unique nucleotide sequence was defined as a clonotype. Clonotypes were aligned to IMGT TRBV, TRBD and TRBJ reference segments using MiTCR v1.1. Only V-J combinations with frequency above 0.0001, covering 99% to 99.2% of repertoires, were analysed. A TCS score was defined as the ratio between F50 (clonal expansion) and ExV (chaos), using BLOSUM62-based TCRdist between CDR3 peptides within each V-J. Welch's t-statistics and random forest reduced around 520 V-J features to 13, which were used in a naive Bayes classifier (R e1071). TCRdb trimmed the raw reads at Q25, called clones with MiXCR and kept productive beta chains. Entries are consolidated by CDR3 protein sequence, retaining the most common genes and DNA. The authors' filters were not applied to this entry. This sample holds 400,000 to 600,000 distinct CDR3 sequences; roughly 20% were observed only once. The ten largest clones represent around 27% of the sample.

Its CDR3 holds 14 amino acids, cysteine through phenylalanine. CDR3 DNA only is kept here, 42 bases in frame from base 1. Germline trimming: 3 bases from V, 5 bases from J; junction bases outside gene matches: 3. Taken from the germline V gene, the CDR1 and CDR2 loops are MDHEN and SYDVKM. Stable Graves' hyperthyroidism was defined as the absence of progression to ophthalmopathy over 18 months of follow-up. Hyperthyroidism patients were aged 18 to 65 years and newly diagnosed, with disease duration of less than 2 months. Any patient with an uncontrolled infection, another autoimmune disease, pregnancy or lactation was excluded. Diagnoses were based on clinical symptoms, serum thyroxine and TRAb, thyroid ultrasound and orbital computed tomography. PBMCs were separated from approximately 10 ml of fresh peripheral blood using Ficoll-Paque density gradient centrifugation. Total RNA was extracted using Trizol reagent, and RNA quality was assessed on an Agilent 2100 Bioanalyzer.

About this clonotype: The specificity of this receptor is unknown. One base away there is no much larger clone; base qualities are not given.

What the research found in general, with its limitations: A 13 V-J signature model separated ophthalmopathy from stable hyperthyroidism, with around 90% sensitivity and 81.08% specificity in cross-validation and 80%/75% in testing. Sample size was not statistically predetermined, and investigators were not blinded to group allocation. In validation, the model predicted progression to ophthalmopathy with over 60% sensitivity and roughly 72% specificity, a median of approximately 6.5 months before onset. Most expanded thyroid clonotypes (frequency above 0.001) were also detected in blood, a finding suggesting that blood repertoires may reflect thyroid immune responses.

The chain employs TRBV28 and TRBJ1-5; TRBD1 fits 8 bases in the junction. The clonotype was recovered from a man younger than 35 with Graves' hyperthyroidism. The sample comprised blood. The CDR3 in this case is CASSFRGRDQPQHF. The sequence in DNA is TGTGCCAGCAGTTTCAGGGGGCGGGATCAGCCCCAGCATTTT.